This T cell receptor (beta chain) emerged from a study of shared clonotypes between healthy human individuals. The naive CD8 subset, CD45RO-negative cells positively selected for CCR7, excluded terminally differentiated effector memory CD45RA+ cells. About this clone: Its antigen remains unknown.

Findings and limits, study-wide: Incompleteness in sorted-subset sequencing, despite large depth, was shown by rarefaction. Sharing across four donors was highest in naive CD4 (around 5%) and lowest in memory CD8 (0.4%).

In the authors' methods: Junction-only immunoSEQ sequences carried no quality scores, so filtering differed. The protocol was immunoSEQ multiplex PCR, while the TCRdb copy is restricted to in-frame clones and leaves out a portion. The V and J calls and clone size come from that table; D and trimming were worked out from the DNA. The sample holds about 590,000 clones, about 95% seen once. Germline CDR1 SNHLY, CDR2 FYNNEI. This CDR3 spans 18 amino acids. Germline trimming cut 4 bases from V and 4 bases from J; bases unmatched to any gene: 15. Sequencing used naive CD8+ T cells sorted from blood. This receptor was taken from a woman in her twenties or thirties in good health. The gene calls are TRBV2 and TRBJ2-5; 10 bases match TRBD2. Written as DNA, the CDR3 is TGTGCCAGCAGTGGTCGAGCGGGAGGGCCTACATTGTCAGAGACCCAGTACTTC. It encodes CASSGRAGGPTLSETQYF.